A selection of T cell receptor beta chains follows, all from one sample in a study of cytomegalovirus exposure and HLA in healthy donors. Method: immunoSEQ multiplex PCR; TCRdb's copy keeps in-frame clones and lacks some. This table holds 150,000 to 200,000 clones, over 70% found once. The sequencing input was PBMCs. Receptors were obtained from a woman aged 25 to 39 in good health and CMV-seronegative. CDR3s include the opening cysteine and the closing phenylalanine or tryptophan. The order of the fields is D gene, J gene, V gene, clone size, CDR3 DNA, CDR3 protein. D genes are given only for firm matches. Expanded clones are given a class, and other clones once, few, many or no size at all.

NA	TRBJ1-2	TRBV28	NA	TGTGCCAGCAGTTTAACCGGGAAATATGGCTACACCTTC	CASSLTGKYGYTF
TRBD2	TRBJ2-1	TRBV28	few	TGTGCCAGCAGTGGGCGGGGGGGATACAATGAGCAGTTCTTC	CASSGRGGYNEQFF
NA	TRBJ2-4	TRBV5-5	NA	TGTGCCAGCACCTCCCCGCCCGGAGCCAAAAACATTCAGTACTTC	CASTSPPGAKNIQYF
NA	TRBJ1-5	TRBV28	once	TGTGCCAGCAGTGTAGGCAATCAGCCCCAGCATTTT	CASSVGNQPQHF
TRBD2	TRBJ2-5	TRBV7-2	few	TGTGCCAGCAGCTTAAGCGGGGGGCCTCAAGAGACCCAGTACTTC	CASSLSGGPQETQYF
TRBD1	TRBJ2-1	TRBV27	NA	TGTGCCAGCAGTCGATGGGACAGGGGGTCGTACAATGAGCAGTTCTTC	CASSRWDRGSYNEQFF
TRBD1	TRBJ2-7	TRBV28	NA	TGTGCCACCATGACAGGGACCCACGAGCAGTACTTC	CATMTGTHEQYF
NA	TRBJ1-4	TRBV5-1	NA	TGCGCCAGCCGACTAGCTACAGGGACTGCAACTAATGAAAAACTGTTTTTT	CASRLATGTATNEKLFF
NA	TRBJ1-2	TRBV29-1	NA	TGCAGCGTTGAAGATCCCCTTCGCACACACGGGGGCTATGGCTACACCTTC	CSVEDPLRTHGGYGYTF
NA	TRBJ2-2	TRBV4-3	NA	TGCGCCAGCAGCCAAGTCAGGGTCGGGGAGCTGTTTTTT	CASSQVRVGELFF
TRBD1	TRBJ2-1	TRBV7-6	NA	TGTGCCAGCAGCCAACAACAGGGGGCCGTCAATGAGCAGTTCTTC	CASSQQQGAVNEQFF
NA	TRBJ1-1	TRBV6-6	NA	TGTGCCAGCAGTTACCAGACAGGTTCTGAAGCTTTCTTT	CASSYQTGSEAFF
NA	TRBJ1-1	TRBV7-2	NA	TGTGCCAGCAGCTTGATGGGGGGGCAGGTAGAAGCTTTCTTT	CASSLMGGQVEAFF
NA	TRBJ2-7	TRBV30	few	TGTGCCTGGAGGAAAGAGCGGAAAGGCTACGAGCAGTACTTC	CAWRKERKGYEQYF
TRBD1	TRBJ1-2	TRBV28	NA	TGTGCCAGCAGTTTCCCCCCTGGACAGGGGGTCAATGGCTACACCTTC	CASSFPPGQGVNGYTF
NA	TRBJ2-1	TRBV28	NA	TGTGCCAGCAGTTTCATTTGGGCTTCCTACAATGAGCAGTTCTTC	CASSFIWASYNEQFF
NA	TRBJ1-2	TRBV5-4	NA	TGTGCCAGCAGCTTGGTGACAGCTAACTATGGCTACACCTTC	CASSLVTANYGYTF
TRBD1	TRBJ1-2	TRBV19	NA	TGTGCCAGCAGTTTGTCCCAGGGGGACCAAGATGGCTACACCTTC	CASSLSQGDQDGYTF
TRBD2	TRBJ2-1	TRBV27	NA	TGTGCCAGCAGCCCGGGAGGGCCTTACAATGAGCAGTTCTTC	CASSPGGPYNEQFF
NA	TRBJ2-7	TRBV27	few	TGTGCCAGCAGTTTAACCAGGGGACATTACGAGCAGTACTTC	CASSLTRGHYEQYF
NA	TRBJ2-3	TRBV7-9	NA	TGTGCCAGCAGCTTAGTTACGGGCGGGATGACAGATACGCAGTATTTT	CASSLVTGGMTDTQYF
TRBD1	TRBJ2-5	TRBV5-1	NA	TGCGCCAGCGGCGATGGGGCAGGGGGCCTTGAGACCCAGTACTTC	CASGDGAGGLETQYF
NA	TRBJ2-7	TRBV12-2	NA	TGTGCAAGTCGCTTTTGGCAGTCCTACGAGCAGTACTTC	CASRFWQSYEQYF
NA	TRBJ2-1	TRBV10-3	NA	TGTGCCATCAGCAGACAGGAGGATGAGCAGTTCTTC	CAISRQEDEQFF
NA	TRBJ2-7	TRBV10-3	NA	TGTGCCATCAGTGTTCTGGGGCCTAACTCCTACGAGCAGTACTTC	CAISVLGPNSYEQYF
NA	TRBJ1-2	TRBV21-1	NA	TGTGCCAGCAGCCCAGGGACAGGAATAAACTATGGCTACACCTTC	CASSPGTGINYGYTF
NA	TRBJ2-3	TRBV6-5	NA	TGTGCCAGCAGTTACGTACTGGCAGGTTCAGATACGCAGTATTTT	CASSYVLAGSDTQYF
NA	TRBJ2-6	TRBV4-3	medium-sized	TGCGCCAGCAGCCAAGAGCAGGGCTCTGGGGCCAACGTCCTGACTTTC	CASSQEQGSGANVLTF
TRBD1	TRBJ1-1	TRBV19	NA	TGTGCCAGTAGTTCCGACAGGGTCACTGAAGCTTTCTTT	CASSSDRVTEAFF
NA	TRBJ2-3	TRBV23-1	NA	TGCGCCAGCAGTCTCGCGGGACAGACAGATACGCAGTATTTT	CASSLAGQTDTQYF
NA	TRBJ1-4	TRBV9	NA	TGTGCCAGCAGCGTAGGTGAGAGAAGTGAAAAACTGTTTTTT	CASSVGERSEKLFF
TRBD1	TRBJ2-2	TRBV2	NA	TGTGCCAGCAATCCCGGGACAGTTCAAACCGGGGAGCTGTTTTTT	CASNPGTVQTGELFF
NA	TRBJ2-5	TRBV9	NA	TGTGCCAGCAGCGAAGTAGGTCACAGCCAAGAGACCCAGTACTTC	CASSEVGHSQETQYF
TRBD1	TRBJ1-5	TRBV6-5	NA	TGTGCCAGCAGTTACGACAGGGGGGGCAATCAGCCCCAGCATTTT	CASSYDRGGNQPQHF
NA	TRBJ1-6	TRBV7-2	few	TGTGCCAGCAGCCCGACAGGCCTAAATTCACCCCTCCACTTT	CASSPTGLNSPLHF
NA	TRBJ2-2	TRBV4-2	NA	TGTGCCAGCAGCCAAGGGAGGGCAGCAGACACCGGGGAGCTGTTTTTT	CASSQGRAADTGELFF
TRBD1	TRBJ2-5	TRBV4-3	NA	TGCGCCAGCAGCCCAGTTGGCGCCGGGGACAGAGAGACCCAGTACTTC	CASSPVGAGDRETQYF
TRBD1	TRBJ2-3	TRBV9	few	TGTGCCAGCAGCGTAGATCCAGGGGGAAGCACAGATACGCAGTATTTT	CASSVDPGGSTDTQYF
NA	TRBJ2-1	TRBV5-1	NA	TGCGCCAGCAGCTTCAGCGGCTCCTACAATGAGCAGTTCTTC	CASSFSGSYNEQFF
NA	TRBJ2-2	TRBV6-5	NA	TGTGCCAGCAGTCGCTCAGGGATCACCGGGGAGCTGTTTTTT	CASSRSGITGELFF
TRBD1	TRBJ1-4	TRBV14	few	TGTGCCAGCAGCGTAGGCGGACAGGGGGCGAATGAAAAACTGTTTTTT	CASSVGGQGANEKLFF
TRBD1	TRBJ2-3	TRBV7-9	once	TGTGCCAGCAGACCCGGGACAGTAGAGAACACAGATACGCAGTATTTT	CASRPGTVENTDTQYF
NA	TRBJ2-1	TRBV6-1	NA	TGTGCCAGCACGGACAGTAATGAGCAGTTCTTC	CASTDSNEQFF
NA	TRBJ1-3	TRBV7-2	NA	TGTGCCAGCAGCTTAGCTGGCAGGGCGGGAGGAAACACCATATATTTT	CASSLAGRAGGNTIYF
NA	TRBJ2-7	TRBV5-6	few	TGTGCCAGCAGCTTAGGCCAGGGTGAGCAGTACTTC	CASSLGQGEQYF
NA	TRBJ1-3	TRBV10-2	NA	TGCGCCAGCAGAAAAGGGGATACTGGAAACACCATATATTTT	CASRKGDTGNTIYF
TRBD2	TRBJ2-1	TRBV6-6	NA	TGTGCCAGCAGTTATCGACTAGCGGGAGAAGAGCAGTTCTTC	CASSYRLAGEEQFF
NA	TRBJ1-6	TRBV7-9	NA	TGTTCCAGCAGCAACACTAACCCGCAGGGAAAATCACCCCTCCACTTT	CSSSNTNPQGKSPLHF
NA	TRBJ2-1	TRBV19	NA	TGTGCCAGTAGTATTCTGGCTTCGAATGAGCAGTTCTTC	CASSILASNEQFF
NA	TRBJ2-3	TRBV5-6	NA	TGTGCCAGCAGCGTACAGGGACCAGATACGCAGTATTTT	CASSVQGPDTQYF